The 19 T cell receptor beta chains presented below share a single source sample, sequenced in a study of cytomegalovirus exposure and HLA in healthy donors. The primer mix had 60 Vbeta and 13 Jbeta primers. Clones were sequenced by immunoSEQ multiplex PCR, and TCRdb holds only the in-frame ones, with some missing. The data contain about 130,000 clones, approximately 78% of them singletons. Sequencing was done on a sample of PBMCs. The receptors were gathered from a woman aged 35 to 49 in good health and CMV-seropositive.

The rearrangement links TRBV9 to TRBJ2-7, with TRBD2 identical over 9 bases. CDR1 and CDR2 (germline): SGDLS, YYNGEE. The ends lost 4 bases at V and 11 bases at J; junction bases unmatched: 16. The CDR3 is made up of 15 amino acids. CDR3 DNA sequence: TGTGCCAGCAGCCCCTCCGGGACTAGCTCAACTAAGAAGTACTTC. This sequence encodes CASSPSGTSSTKKYF.

This sequence joins TRBV11-2 and TRBJ2-7; 11 bases are a match to TRBD2. This CDR3 comprises 16 residues. CDR1 and CDR2 (germline): SGHAT, FQNNGV. Trimming at V came to 5 bases and at J to 6 bases, leaving 12 bases not matched to a gene. The CDR3 DNA sequence: TGTGCCAGCAGCCCTAATAGCGGGAGGGCCCTCGGCGAGCAGTACTTC. This gives the protein CASSPNSGRALGEQYF.

On this clone itself: Other nucleotide sequences from this sample produce the same CDR3. The chain links TRBV7-2 to TRBJ2-7; D is undetermined. V lost 2 bases and J 4 bases, leaving 6 bases between the germline ends. Looked up from germline, CDR1 is SGHTA and CDR2 is FQGNSA. CDR3 size: 12 residues. In DNA, the CDR3 is TGTGCCAGCAGCTTATCAGGTTACGAGCAGTACTTC. This sequence encodes CASSLSGYEQYF.

The chain combines TRBV9 with TRBJ1-1; D remains ambiguous. The CDR3 has 13 residues. V was clipped by 4 bases and J by 4 bases, with 11 bases between them. The V gene's germline CDR1 is SGDLS and CDR2 YYNGEE. In nucleotides, the CDR3 is TGTGCCAGCAGCCCCCCCCCGGGCACTGAAGCTTTCTTT. Its protein product is CASSPPPGTEAFF. The full variable domain, with the rest looked up from reference TRBV9 and TRBJ1-1, is DSGVTQTPKHLITATGQRVTLRCSPRSGDLSVYWYQQSLDQGLQFLIQYYNGEERAKGNILERFSAQQFPDLHSELNLSSLELGDSALYFCASSPPPGTEAFFGQGTRLTVV.

The rearrangement joins TRBV2 to TRBJ1-1, with 8 bases matching TRBD1. The length of the CDR3 is 13 residues. V shed 5 bases and J 8 bases; nucleotides not matched to a gene: 7. CDR1 and CDR2 (germline): SNHLY, FYNNEI. The DNA for the CDR3 is TGTGCCAGCAGTCAGGACAGGGAGAGCGAAGCTTTCTTT. Residues: CASSQDRESEAFF. Using reference TRBV2 and TRBJ1-1 for the parts outside the CDR3, the full variable domain is EPEVTQTPSHQVTQMGQEVILRCVPISNHLYFYWYRQILGQKVEFLVSFYNNEISEKSEIFDDQFSVERPDGSNFTLKIRSTKLEDSAMYFCASSQDRESEAFFGQGTRLTVV.

The chain combines TRBV11-2 with TRBJ1-1; 7 bases are shared with TRBD1. Looked up from germline, CDR1 is SGHAT and CDR2 is FQNNGV. The CDR3 is 15 residues long. Germline trimming cut 1 base from V and 6 bases from J; bases unmatched to any gene: 8. DNA for the CDR3: TGTGCCAGCAGCTTAGCCCCCCGGACAGGATCTGAAGCTTTCTTT. This sequence encodes CASSLAPRTGSEAFF.

The V gene is TRBV7-2, the J gene TRBJ1-5; the D is unclear. The CDR3 has 13 residues. Trimming took 4 bases from V and 4 from J, leaving 8 bases between them. Germline lookup yields CDR1 SGHTA and CDR2 FQGNSA. The CDR3 region is CASSSERNQPQHF. CDR3 DNA: TGTGCCAGCAGCTCGGAGCGAAATCAGCCCCAGCATTTT.

V gene TRBV19 combines with J gene TRBJ2-2; 7 bases map to TRBD1. The V gene's germline CDR1 is LNHDA and CDR2 SQIVND (reference sequence). CDR3 length: 13 amino acids. V lost 11 bases, J lost 4 bases, and 7 bases stayed unmatched. The CDR3, as DNA: TGTGCCTCAAGGGGGCTGAGCACCGGGGAGCTGTTTTTT. Translated, it gives CASRGLSTGELFF.

This clone was recorded once. V is TRBV7-6 and J is TRBJ2-5, with D tentatively TRBD1 (5 bases). Germline CDR1 is SGHVS and CDR2 is FNYEAQ. The CDR3 is 13 amino acids. The V gene lost 11 bases and the J gene lost 2 bases, with 15 bases spanning the gap. CDR3 nucleotides: TGTGCCTGGGGCGTGGGAATACAAGAGACCCAGTACTTC. This encodes CAWGVGIQETQYF. Full variable domain (missing parts from reference TRBV7-6 and TRBJ2-5): GAGVSQSPRYKVTKRGQDVALRCDPISGHVSLYWYRQALGQGPEFLTYFNYEAQQDKSGLPNDRFSAERPEGSISTLTIQRTEQRDSAMYRCAWGVGIQETQYFGPGTRLLVL.

The CDR3 sequence: CASSPGGADTEAFF. The DNA for the CDR3 is TGTGCCAGCTCACCGGGGGGGGCAGACACTGAAGCTTTCTTT. The chain employs TRBV18 and TRBJ1-1, with a weak D call TRBD1 (6 bases). CDR3 length: 14 amino acids. The V gene's germline CDR1 is KGHSH and CDR2 LQKENI. Trimming stripped 3 bases from V and 3 bases from J, with 11 bases between.

The rearrangement joins TRBV29-1 to TRBJ1-1, with 8 bases fitting TRBD1. The J segment lost 2 bases and the V segment lost 6 bases, leaving 5 bases of the junction unmatched. The CDR3 runs 13 residues. Germline loops: CDR1 SQVTM, CDR2 ANQGSEA. CDR3 protein: CSVPTGGNTEAFF. In nucleotides, the CDR3 is TGCAGCGTCCCCACAGGGGGTAACACTGAAGCTTTCTTT.

This sequence joins TRBV27 and TRBJ1-4, with TRBD1 identical over 10 bases. Germline V gene sequence: CDR1 MNHEY, CDR2 SMNVEV (reference sequence). The CDR3 covers 18 residues. J gave up 5 bases and V 1 base, and 10 bases lay outside the gene matches. This CDR3 is CASSLWGTRDRGNEKLFF. CDR3 DNA: TGTGCCAGCAGTTTATGGGGTACCCGGGACAGGGGAAATGAAAAACTGTTTTTT.

V and J are TRBV10-3 and TRBJ2-1, with 14 bases matching TRBD2. The V segment lost 6 bases and the J segment 10 bases; nucleotides outside the gene matches: 11. The CDR3 is 16 amino acids. The germline CDR1 and CDR2 sequences are ENHRY and SYGVKD. CDR3: CAISNSGTSGRDEQFF. CDR3 DNA: TGTGCCATCAGCAATTCCGGGACTAGCGGGAGAGACGAGCAGTTCTTC.

This sequence joins TRBV29-1 and TRBJ1-5; possible D gene TRBD1, 5 bases. The CDR3 runs 13 residues. Germline values: CDR1 SQVTM, CDR2 ANQGSEA. Trimming left V 0 bases short and J 6 bases short, with 9 bases between. The CDR3 loop is CSVEEAGIQPQHF. The CDR3 DNA is TGCAGCGTTGAAGAAGCAGGGATTCAGCCCCAGCATTTT.

This clone was recorded only once. This rearrangement joins TRBV19 to TRBJ1-5; D may be TRBD1 (5 bases). The V gene lost 3 bases and the J gene lost 4 bases, with 13 bases spanning the gap. The CDR3 covers 15 residues. From germline, CDR1 is LNHDA and CDR2 SQIVND (reference sequence). The CDR3 region is CASSMGQTTNQPQHF. The CDR3 DNA reads TGTGCCAGTAGTATGGGGCAGACAACAAATCAGCCCCAGCATTTT.

The genes are TRBV25-1 and TRBJ1-1; a possible D gene is TRBD1 (6 bases). The CDR3 sequence is 16 residues long. CDR1 and CDR2 from the germline V gene are MGHDK and SYGVNS. V lost 4 bases to trimming and J lost 0 bases, with 15 bases between them. The CDR3 sequence is CASSGYRVAMNTEAFF. In nucleotides, the CDR3 is TGTGCCAGCAGTGGCTACAGGGTGGCCATGAACACTGAAGCTTTCTTT.

The chain recombines TRBV11-2 with TRBJ2-7, with 11 bases that match TRBD1. This CDR3 has 14 amino acids. J was trimmed by 7 bases and V by 5 bases; bases with no gene match: 7. CDR1 and CDR2 (germline): SGHAT, FQNNGV. As DNA, the CDR3 is TGTGCCAGCAGCCAGGACAGGGGGCGAGGGGAGCAGTACTTC. Amino acids: CASSQDRGRGEQYF.

This clone was detected once. This same CDR3 is encoded by further DNA sequences in the sample. V is TRBV20-1 and J is TRBJ1-4; no clear D. The assigned J gene may be wrong: the sequence end matches TRBJ2-2 better. Germline V gene sequence: CDR1 DFQATT, CDR2 SNEGSKA (reference sequence). The CDR3 contains 11 residues. CDR3 sequence reads: CSASPTGELFF. The CDR3 DNA sequence: TGCAGTGCCAGTCCCACAGGGGAGCTGTTTTTT.

DNA for the CDR3: TGTGCCAGCAGCTTAGACTCAGGGGCGAACACCGGGGAGCTGTTTTTT. It codes for CASSLDSGANTGELFF. The V and J genes are TRBV7-9 and TRBJ2-2, with D perhaps TRBD1 (6 bases). V dropped 1 base and J dropped 0 bases, with 9 bases sitting between them. CDR1 is SEHNR, CDR2 FQNEAQ, per germline (reference sequence). This CDR3 is 16 amino acids long.